There are a few counts of the clone carrying this T cell receptor (beta chain). Produced via immunoSEQ multiplex PCR; TCRdb's table is partial and in-frame only. The sample has 180,000 or so clones; approximately 85% are singletons. J gave up 5 bases and V 6 bases, and 8 bases lay outside the gene matches. Per the germline V gene, CDR1 is LNHDA and CDR2 is SQIVND (reference sequence). The CDR3 runs 14 residues. This sample is part of a study of blood T cell repertoires in COVID-19. Looking at the study overall: Some COVID-19 samples were acute and others convalescent; all came from the United States, Italy and Spain. Sources were T cells, B-cell-depleted T cells, or PBMCs; the material itself was cDNA or gDNA.

The sequenced sample was peripheral blood. This TCR was recovered from a man aged 55 to 70 who had recovered from COVID-19. The chain has TRBV19 and TRBJ2-7, with 9 bases lining up with TRBD1. The CDR3 is CASRPGTGSNEQYF. The CDR3 coding sequence is TGTGCCAGTAGGCCCGGGACAGGGAGCAACGAGCAGTACTTC.